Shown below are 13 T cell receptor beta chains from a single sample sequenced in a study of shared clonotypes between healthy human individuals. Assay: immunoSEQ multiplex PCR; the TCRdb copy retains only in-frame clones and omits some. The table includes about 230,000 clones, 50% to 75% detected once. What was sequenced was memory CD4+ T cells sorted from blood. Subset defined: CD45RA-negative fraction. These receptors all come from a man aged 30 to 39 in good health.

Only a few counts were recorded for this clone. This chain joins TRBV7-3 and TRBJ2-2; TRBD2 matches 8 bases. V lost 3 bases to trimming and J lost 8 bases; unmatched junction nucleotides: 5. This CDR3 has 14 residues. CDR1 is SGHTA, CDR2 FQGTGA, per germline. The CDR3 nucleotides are TGTGCCAGCAGCTTCCAAGCGGGAGAGGGGGAGCTGTTTTTT. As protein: CASSFQAGEGELFF. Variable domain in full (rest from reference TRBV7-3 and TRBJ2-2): GAGVSQTPSNKVTEKGKYVELRCDPISGHTALYWYRQSLGQGPEFLIYFQGTGAADDSGLPNDRFFAVRPEGSVSTLKIQRTERGDSAVYLCASSFQAGEGELFFGEGSRLTVL.

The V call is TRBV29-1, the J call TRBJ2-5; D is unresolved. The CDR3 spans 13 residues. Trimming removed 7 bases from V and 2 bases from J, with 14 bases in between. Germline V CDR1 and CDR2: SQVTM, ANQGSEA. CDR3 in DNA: TGCAGCGGGGCTTTTGAATTTCAAGAGACCCAGTACTTC. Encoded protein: CSGAFEFQETQYF.

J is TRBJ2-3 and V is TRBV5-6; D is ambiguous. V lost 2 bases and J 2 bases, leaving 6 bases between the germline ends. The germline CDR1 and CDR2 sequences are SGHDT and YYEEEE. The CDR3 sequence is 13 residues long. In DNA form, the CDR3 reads TGTGCCAGCAGCTTCGACAACACAGATACGCAGTATTTT. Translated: CASSFDNTDTQYF.

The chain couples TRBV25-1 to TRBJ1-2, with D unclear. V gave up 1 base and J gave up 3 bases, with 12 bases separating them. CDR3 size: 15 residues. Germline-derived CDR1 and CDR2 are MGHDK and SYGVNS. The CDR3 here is CASSESEGWDYGYTF. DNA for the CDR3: TGTGCCAGCAGTGAATCGGAGGGATGGGACTATGGCTACACCTTC.

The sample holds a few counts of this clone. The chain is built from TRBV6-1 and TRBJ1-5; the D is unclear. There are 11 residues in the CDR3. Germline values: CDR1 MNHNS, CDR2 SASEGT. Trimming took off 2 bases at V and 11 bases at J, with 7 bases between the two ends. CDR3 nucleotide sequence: TGTGCCAGCAGTGAACCGCAGACCCAGCATTTT. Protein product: CASSEPQTQHF.

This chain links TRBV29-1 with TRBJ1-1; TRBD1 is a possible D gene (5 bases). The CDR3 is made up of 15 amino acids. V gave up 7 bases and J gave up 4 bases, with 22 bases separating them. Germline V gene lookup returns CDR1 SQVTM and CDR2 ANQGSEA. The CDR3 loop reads CSAEGSRIQGTEAFF. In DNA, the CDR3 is TGCAGCGCCGAAGGGTCCCGTATTCAGGGCACTGAAGCTTTCTTT.

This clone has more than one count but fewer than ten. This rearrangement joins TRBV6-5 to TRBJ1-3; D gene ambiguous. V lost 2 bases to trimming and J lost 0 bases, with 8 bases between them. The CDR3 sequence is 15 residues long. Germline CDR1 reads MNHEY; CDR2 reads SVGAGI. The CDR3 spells CASSYTVLSGNTIYF. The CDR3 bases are TGTGCCAGCAGTTACACCGTCCTCTCTGGAAACACCATATATTTT.

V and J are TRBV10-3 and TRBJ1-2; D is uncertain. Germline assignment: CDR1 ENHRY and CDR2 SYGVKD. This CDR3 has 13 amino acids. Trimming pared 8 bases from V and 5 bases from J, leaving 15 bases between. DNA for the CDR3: TGTGCCATCTCTGTTAAGGAGTCATATGGCTACACCTTC. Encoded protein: CAISVKESYGYTF.

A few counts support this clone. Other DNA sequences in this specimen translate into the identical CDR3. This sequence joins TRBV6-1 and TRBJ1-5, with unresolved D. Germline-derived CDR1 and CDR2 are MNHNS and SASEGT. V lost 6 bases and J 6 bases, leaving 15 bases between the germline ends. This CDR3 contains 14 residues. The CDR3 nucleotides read TGTGCCAGCAGGGGGTCTGCGGGGAGTCAGCCCCAGCATTTT. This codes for CASRGSAGSQPQHF.

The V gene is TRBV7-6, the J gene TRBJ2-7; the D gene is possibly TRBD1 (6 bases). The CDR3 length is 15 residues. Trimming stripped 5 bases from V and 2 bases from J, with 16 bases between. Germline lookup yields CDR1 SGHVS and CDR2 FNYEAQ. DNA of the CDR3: TGTGCCAGCAGCGTAGGGACAACGAGGGCCTACGAGCAGTACTTC. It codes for CASSVGTTRAYEQYF.

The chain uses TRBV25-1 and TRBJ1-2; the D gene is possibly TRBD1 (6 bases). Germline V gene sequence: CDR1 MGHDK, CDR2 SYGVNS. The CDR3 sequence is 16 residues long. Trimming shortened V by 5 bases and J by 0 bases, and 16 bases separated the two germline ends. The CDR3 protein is CASSLTGTPANYGYTF. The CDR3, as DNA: TGTGCCAGCAGTTTAACCGGGACACCCGCTAACTATGGCTACACCTTC.

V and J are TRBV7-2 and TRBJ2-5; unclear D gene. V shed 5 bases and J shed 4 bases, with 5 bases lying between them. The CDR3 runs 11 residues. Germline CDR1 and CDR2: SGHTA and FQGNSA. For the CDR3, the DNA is TGTGCCAGCAGCCCAGGAGAGACCCAGTACTTC. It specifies CASSPGETQYF. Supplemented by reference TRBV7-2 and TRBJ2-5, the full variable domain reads GAGVSQSPSNKVTEKGKDVELRCDPISGHTALYWYRQSLGQGLEFLIYFQGNSAPDKSGLPSDRFSAERTGGSVSTLTIQRTQQEDSAVYLCASSPGETQYFGPGTRLLVL.

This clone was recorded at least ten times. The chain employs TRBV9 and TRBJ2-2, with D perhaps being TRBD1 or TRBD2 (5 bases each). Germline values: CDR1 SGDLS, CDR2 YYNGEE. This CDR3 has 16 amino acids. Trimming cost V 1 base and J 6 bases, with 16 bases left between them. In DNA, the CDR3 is TGTGCCAGCAGCGTAACTTGGGGGAGAGTCGCCGGGGAGCTGTTTTTT. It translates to CASSVTWGRVAGELFF. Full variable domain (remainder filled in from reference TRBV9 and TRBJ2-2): DSGVTQTPKHLITATGQRVTLRCSPRSGDLSVYWYQQSLDQGLQFLIQYYNGEERAKGNILERFSAQQFPDLHSELNLSSLELGDSALYFCASSVTWGRVAGELFFGEGSRLTVL.